This record concerns one T cell receptor (beta chain) sequence. Its antigen is not identified. This sample stems from a study of OX40 agonist ivuxolimab in advanced cancers. At the level of the study: At 82.7% male, the cohort had a mean age of 60 years, ranging from roughly 20 to 90. General observations from the study: CD8+ T cells (on average) carried more expanded clones than CD4+ T cells.

Profiled with immunoSEQ multiplex PCR; TCRdb holds only in-frame clones, not every one. The table shows almost 90,000 clones, with approximately 90% occurring only once. Patients who had autoimmune disease history or got systemic immunosuppression were left out. The material sequenced was CD4+ or CD8+ T cells sorted from blood, taken in a trial of the OX40 agonist ivuxolimab. The clonotype was recovered from an adult with an advanced solid tumor such as melanoma, head and neck, liver or kidney cancer.

The CDR3 nucleotides read TGTGCCAGTAGTAGTCGGCAGGGTGCCTACGAGCAGTACTTC. It translates to CASSSRQGAYEQYF. This chain connects TRBV19 to TRBJ2-7; maybe TRBD1 (5 bases). The V gene lost 4 bases and the J gene lost 2 bases, with 12 bases spanning the gap. The CDR3 is 14 amino acids. CDR1 and CDR2 (germline): LNHDA, SQIVND (reference sequence).